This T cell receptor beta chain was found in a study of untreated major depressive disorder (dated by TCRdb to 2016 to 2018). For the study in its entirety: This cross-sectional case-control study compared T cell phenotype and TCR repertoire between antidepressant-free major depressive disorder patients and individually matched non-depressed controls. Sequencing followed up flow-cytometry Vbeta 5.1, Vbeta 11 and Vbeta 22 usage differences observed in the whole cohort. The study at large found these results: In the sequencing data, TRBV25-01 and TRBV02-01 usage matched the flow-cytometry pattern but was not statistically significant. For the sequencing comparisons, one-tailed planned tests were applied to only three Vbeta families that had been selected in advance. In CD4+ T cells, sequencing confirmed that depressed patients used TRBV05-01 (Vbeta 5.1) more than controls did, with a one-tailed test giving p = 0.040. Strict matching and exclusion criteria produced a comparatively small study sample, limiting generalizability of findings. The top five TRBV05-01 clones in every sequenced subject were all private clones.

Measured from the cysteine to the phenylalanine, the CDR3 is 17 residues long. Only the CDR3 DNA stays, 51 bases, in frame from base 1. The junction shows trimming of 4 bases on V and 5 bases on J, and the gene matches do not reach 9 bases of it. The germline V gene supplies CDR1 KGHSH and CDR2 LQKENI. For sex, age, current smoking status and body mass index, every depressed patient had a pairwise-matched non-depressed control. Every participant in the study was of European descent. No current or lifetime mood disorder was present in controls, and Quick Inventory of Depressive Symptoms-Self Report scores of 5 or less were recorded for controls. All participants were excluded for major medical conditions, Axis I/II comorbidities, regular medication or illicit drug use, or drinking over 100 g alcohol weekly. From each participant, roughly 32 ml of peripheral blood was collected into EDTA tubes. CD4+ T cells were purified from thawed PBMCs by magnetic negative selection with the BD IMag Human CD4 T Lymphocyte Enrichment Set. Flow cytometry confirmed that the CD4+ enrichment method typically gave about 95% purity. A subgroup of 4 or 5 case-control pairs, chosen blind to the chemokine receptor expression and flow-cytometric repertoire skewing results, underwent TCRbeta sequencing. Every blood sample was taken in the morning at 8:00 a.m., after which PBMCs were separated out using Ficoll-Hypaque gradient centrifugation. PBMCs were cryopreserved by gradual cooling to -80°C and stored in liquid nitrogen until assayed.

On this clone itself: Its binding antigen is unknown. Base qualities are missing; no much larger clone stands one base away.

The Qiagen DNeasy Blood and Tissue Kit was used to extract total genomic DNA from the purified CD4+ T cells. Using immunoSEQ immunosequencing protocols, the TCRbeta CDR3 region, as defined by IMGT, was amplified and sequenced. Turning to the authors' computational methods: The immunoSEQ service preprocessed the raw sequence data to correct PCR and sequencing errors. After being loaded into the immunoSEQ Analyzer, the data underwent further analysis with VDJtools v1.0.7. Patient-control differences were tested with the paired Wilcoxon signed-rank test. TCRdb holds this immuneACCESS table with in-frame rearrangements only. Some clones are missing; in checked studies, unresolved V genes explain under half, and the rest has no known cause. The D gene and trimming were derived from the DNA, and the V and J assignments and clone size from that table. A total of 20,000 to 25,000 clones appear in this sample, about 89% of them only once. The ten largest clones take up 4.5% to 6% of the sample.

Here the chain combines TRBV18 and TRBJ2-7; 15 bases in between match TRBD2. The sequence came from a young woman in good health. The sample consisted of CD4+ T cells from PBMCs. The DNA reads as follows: TGTGCCAGCTCACGAGGACTAGCGGGGGGGCCTAGAAACGAGCAGTACTTC. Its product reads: CASSRGLAGGPRNEQYF.